The 31 T cell receptor beta chains below were found in one sample sequenced in a study of T cells in Graves' hyperthyroidism and ophthalmopathy. Template material for amplifying TCR beta CDR3 regions consisted of RNA transcripts. An initial round of RT-PCR targeting the TCR CDR3 relied on the HTBI primer set. TCRdb reprocessed the multiplex PCR reads via MiXCR and lists one record per CDR3 protein. Among under 40,000 distinct CDR3 sequences listed, under 60% were seen once. Sequenced input: blood. These receptors originate from a man in his forties or fifties with Graves' ophthalmopathy.

This clonotype is termed medium-sized. CDR3 protein: CATSDGAGELFF. DNA of the CDR3: TGTGCCACCAGTGATGGCGCCGGGGAGCTGTTTTTT. The V gene is TRBV24-1, the J gene TRBJ2-2; no reliable D call. Between the trimmed V and J ends, which lost 3 bases and 6 bases, there was a span of 4 bases. Looked up from germline, CDR1 is KGHDR and CDR2 is SFDVKD. The CDR3 is made up of 12 amino acids.

J is TRBJ2-6 and V is TRBV19; TRBD1 is a possible D gene (5 bases). Trimming removed 5 bases at V and 0 bases at J, with 11 bases between. From germline, CDR1 is LNHDA and CDR2 SQIVND (reference sequence). The length of the CDR3 is 16 residues. The CDR3 sequence: CASSFDSFSGANVLTF. The CDR3 bases are TGTGCCAGTAGTTTTGACAGCTTCTCTGGGGCCAACGTCCTGACTTTC.

V is TRBV2 and J is TRBJ2-3; 9 bases line up with TRBD2. Germline V gene lookup returns CDR1 SNHLY and CDR2 FYNNEI. Unmatched junction bases numbered 16, after V lost 10 bases and J lost 14 bases. The CDR3 is 13 amino acids. In DNA, the CDR3 is TGTGCCATCGATAGTAGCGGGGGTGAGGAGCGGTATTTT. Translated, it gives CAIDSSGGEERYF.

The rearrangement joins TRBV20-1 to TRBJ1-1; 7 bases align to TRBD1. Trimming cost V 3 bases and J 1 base; bases outside gene matches: 2. The CDR3 is made up of 13 amino acids. The germline V gene encodes CDR1 DFQATT and CDR2 SNEGSKA (reference sequence). CDR3 nucleotides: TGCAGTGCTAGCAGGGGGGGGAACACTGAAGCTTTCTTT. Its protein product is CSASRGGNTEAFF.

The chain combines TRBV10-1 with TRBJ2-1, with 9 bases that match TRBD1. There are 16 residues in the CDR3. Germline CDR1 reads WNHNN; CDR2 reads SYGVQD (reference sequence). V gave up 2 bases and J gave up 8 bases; unmatched junction bases: 10. The CDR3, as DNA: TGCGCCAGCAGTGAGGACAGGGGGGGACAAAACGATGAGCAGTTCTTC. The encoded protein is CASSEDRGGQNDEQFF.

The chain employs TRBV12-3 or TRBV12-4 and TRBJ2-1; TRBD1 might be the D (6 bases). V shed 5 bases and J shed 6 bases, with 11 bases lying between them. The CDR3 has 13 residues. CDR3 in DNA: TGTGCCAGCAGTGCAGGGGTGGGCAATGAGCAGTTCTTC. Translated, it gives CASSAGVGNEQFF.

This chain uses TRBV11-2 with TRBJ1-2; D possibly corresponds to TRBD1 (6 bases). V lost 3 bases to trimming and J lost 4 bases, with 12 bases between them. Germline loops: CDR1 SGHAT, CDR2 FQNNGV. CDR3 length: 14 residues. CDR3 residues: CASSLDTGFYGYTF. The CDR3 coding sequence is TGTGCCAGCAGCTTGGATACAGGGTTCTATGGCTACACCTTC.

This clonotype was counted a single time. This likely comes from a read error, as the CDR3 has no conserved phenylalanine or tryptophan at its end. J is TRBJ1-1 and V is TRBV5-4; 10 bases fit TRBD1. The CDR3 is 14 amino acids. CDR1 is SGHNT, CDR2 YYREEE, per germline (reference sequence). The trim removed 4 bases at V and 8 bases at J, leaving 8 bases unmatched. CDR3 protein: CASSLRQGATEAFC. CDR3 coding DNA: TGTGCCAGCAGCCTAAGACAGGGGGCCACGGAAGCTTTCTGT.

The gene calls are TRBV7-9 and TRBJ2-5, with 7 bases aligning to TRBD2. Trimming at V came to 2 bases and at J to 7 bases, leaving 10 bases not matched to a gene. Germline V gives CDR1 SEHNR, CDR2 FQNEAQ (reference sequence). This CDR3 has 15 residues. The CDR3 coding sequence is TGTGCCAGCAGCTTATTGGCGGGAGATCCGTGGACCCAGTACTTC. It specifies CASSLLAGDPWTQYF. Full variable domain (remainder filled in from reference TRBV7-9 and TRBJ2-5): DTGVSQNPRHKITKRGQNVTFRCDPISEHNRLYWYRQTLGQGPEFLTYFQNEAQLEKSRLLSDRFSAERPKGSFSTLEIQRTEQGDSAMYLCASSLLAGDPWTQYFGPGTRLLVL.

This clonotype occurred a few times. The CDR3, as DNA: TGCAGTGCTAGTATTCAGGTTATGAGTGGCTACACCTTC. Its protein is CSASIQVMSGYTF. The rearrangement links TRBV20-1 to TRBJ1-2; no clear D. The CDR3 is 13 amino acids. V was trimmed by 3 bases and J by 7 bases, leaving 15 bases between them. Looked up from germline, CDR1 is DFQATT and CDR2 is SNEGSKA (reference sequence).

With regard to this clonotype: Likely a read error: the CDR3 ends without its conserved phenylalanine or tryptophan. The genes are TRBV30 and TRBJ1-4; 7 nucleotides line up with TRBD1. The germline V gene has CDR1 GTSNPN and CDR2 SVGIG (reference sequence). The CDR3 loop spans 13 amino acids. With V trimmed by 5 bases and J by 4 bases, 4 bases remained unmatched. CDR3 sequence reads: CAWGGQLNEKLFL. The CDR3 region has the DNA TGTGCCTGGGGGGGACAGCTTAATGAAAAACTGTTTCTT.

This clonotype was found many times. This chain joins TRBV25-1 and TRBJ2-5; possible D gene TRBD1, 6 bases. The CDR3 runs 14 residues. V was pared by 4 bases and J by 6 bases, with 15 bases between. From germline, CDR1 is MGHDK and CDR2 SYGVNS. CDR3 amino acids: CASSGGTLAKTQYF. CDR3 in DNA: TGTGCCAGCAGTGGGGGGACATTAGCCAAGACCCAGTACTTC.

Remarks on this clonotype: No DNA is shown, since the ends of the CDR3 on it are uncertain; the CDR3 is the one TCRdb lists. CDR3 sequence: CASSVAQGAVF. This chain links TRBV7-9 with TRBJ2-2. The CDR3 numbers 11 amino acids, ends counted. Germline V gene data show CDR1 as SEHNR and CDR2 as FQNEAQ (reference sequence).

For this clonotype: Because it lacks the conserved phenylalanine or tryptophan at the end, this CDR3 is likely a read error. This sequence joins TRBV7-8 and TRBJ2-1, with 11 bases fitting TRBD2. Germline CDR1 and CDR2: SGHVS and FQNEAQ. The CDR3 has 18 amino acids. CDR3 nucleotides: TGTACCAGCAGCCCCCTAGCGGGAGGTCCCTCGAGAGGAGGTGAGCAGTTCCTC. This codes for CTSSPLAGGPSRGGEQFL.

Relative to its sample, this clonotype is medium-sized (0.01 to 0.1%). The chain joins TRBV15 to TRBJ2-7; D call uncertain. Per germline, CDR1 LNHNV and CDR2 YYDKDF (reference sequence). CDR3 size: 14 residues. V was shortened by 3 bases and J by 1 base, with 10 bases between the two germline ends. The CDR3 nucleotides are TGTGCCACCAGCAGGAGGTCGGGTTCCTACGAGCAGTACTTC. It translates to CATSRRSGSYEQYF. Drawing the rest from reference TRBV15 and TRBJ2-7, the complete variable domain is DAMVIQNPRYQVTQFGKPVTLSCSQTLNHNVMYWYQQKSSQAPKLLFHYYDKDFNNEADTPDNFQSRRPNTSFCFLDIRSPGLGDTAMYLCATSRRSGSYEQYFGPGTRLTVT.

The chain combines TRBV7-2 with TRBJ2-7, with 9 nucleotides matching TRBD2. The CDR3 has 14 residues. Unmatched junction bases numbered 8, after V lost 5 bases and J lost 6 bases. Germline CDR1 SGHTA, CDR2 FQGNSA. The CDR3: CASSPGTSTFEQYF. CDR3 in DNA: TGTGCCAGCAGCCCCGGGACTAGCACGTTCGAGCAGTACTTC. Full variable domain (outside the CDR3, taken from reference TRBV7-2 and TRBJ2-7): GAGVSQSPSNKVTEKGKDVELRCDPISGHTALYWYRQSLGQGLEFLIYFQGNSAPDKSGLPSDRFSAERTGGSVSTLTIQRTQQEDSAVYLCASSPGTSTFEQYFGPGTRLTVT.

By share, this clonotype ranks as medium-sized. J is TRBJ1-6 and V is TRBV7-9, with D tentatively TRBD1 (5 bases). Trimming cost V 5 bases and J 13 bases, with 15 bases left between them. This CDR3 contains 13 residues. Germline V gene sequence: CDR1 SEHNR, CDR2 FQNEAQ (reference sequence). CDR3: CASSDGAGTPLHF. The CDR3 nucleotides read TGTGCCAGCAGCGATGGCGCGGGGACCCCCCTCCACTTT. Using reference TRBV7-9 and TRBJ1-6 for the parts outside the CDR3, the full variable domain is DTGVSQNPRHKITKRGQNVTFRCDPISEHNRLYWYRQTLGQGPEFLTYFQNEAQLEKSRLLSDRFSAERPKGSFSTLEIQRTEQGDSAMYLCASSDGAGTPLHFGNGTRLTVT.

With respect to this clonotype: Since the CDR3 does not end with the conserved phenylalanine or tryptophan, this likely comes from a read error. The chain employs TRBV20-1 and TRBJ2-7; 11 positions match TRBD2. Germline values: CDR1 DFQATT, CDR2 SNEGSKA (reference sequence). The J segment lost 6 bases and the V segment lost 6 bases, leaving 4 bases of the junction unmatched. The CDR3 extends over 12 amino acids. CDR3 in amino acids: CSAGTSGGEQYS. The CDR3, as DNA: TGCAGTGCAGGGACTAGCGGAGGCGAGCAGTACTCC.

With respect to this clonotype: One end of the junction fails to match germline, which may point to a read error. The V and J genes are TRBV9 and TRBJ2-1; no clear D gene. The CDR3 has 14 residues. From germline, CDR1 is SGDLS and CDR2 YYNGEE. The CDR3 DNA is TGTGCCAGCGGCGTAGCTACGGGCGGCAATGAGCAGTTCTTC. The encoded protein is CASGVATGGNEQFF.

This chain uses TRBV6-6 with TRBJ1-6, with D possibly matching TRBD1 (6 bases). Germline V CDR1 and CDR2: MNHNY, SVGAGI (reference sequence). V shed 4 bases and J shed 7 bases, with 20 bases lying between them. The CDR3 contains 17 residues. The CDR3 is CASSSGGSTFGNSPLHF. The CDR3 nucleotides are TGTGCCAGCAGTTCGGGGGGCAGCACTTTTGGGAATTCACCCCTCCACTTT.

As regards this clonotype: No conserved phenylalanine or tryptophan is present at the end of the CDR3, so a read error is the likely explanation. The chain uses TRBV6-6 and TRBJ1-5, with 7 bases identical to TRBD1. The CDR3 loop spans 14 amino acids. Germline values: CDR1 MNHNY, CDR2 SVGAGI (reference sequence). As DNA, the CDR3 is TGCGCCAGCAGTTGGGGGACAGAAGATCAGCCCCAGCATTAT. Protein product: CASSWGTEDQPQHY.

Sample share makes this clonotype medium-sized. V gene TRBV7-2 combines with J gene TRBJ2-1; D not certain. The CDR3 spans 14 residues. The germline V and J ends were trimmed by 4 bases and 6 bases, with 13 bases remaining between them. Germline lookup yields CDR1 SGHTA and CDR2 FQGNSA. CDR3 sequence: CASSSFVDPNEQFF. In DNA, the CDR3 is TGTGCCAGCAGCTCGTTTGTAGACCCCAATGAGCAGTTCTTC.

This sequence joins TRBV2 and TRBJ1-2; D gene unclear. CDR3 length: 14 amino acids. Germline V gives CDR1 SNHLY, CDR2 FYNNEI. The V end lost 9 bases, the J end lost 5 bases, and 19 bases lay between the germline ends. The CDR3 DNA reads as TGTGCCAGTAGTATCTCCCGACTAGCGTATGGCTACACCTTC. Its protein product is CASSISRLAYGYTF. Together with reference TRBV2 and TRBJ1-2, the CDR3 gives the full variable domain: EPEVTQTPSHQVTQMGQEVILRCVPISNHLYFYWYRQILGQKVEFLVSFYNNEISEKSEIFDDQFSVERPDGSNFTLKIRSTKLEDSAMYFCASSISRLAYGYTFGSGTRLTVV.

This clonotype is labeled as medium-sized. The chain joins TRBV10-3 to TRBJ1-3; D not certain. Germline-derived CDR1 and CDR2 are ENHRY and SYGVKD. The V end lost 4 bases, the J end lost 7 bases, and 8 bases lay between the germline ends. This CDR3 is built from 12 residues. CDR3 coding DNA: TGTGCCATCAGTGCCCAGAGTAACACCATATATTTT. Amino acids: CAISAQSNTIYF.

There are many counts of this clonotype. The V gene is TRBV20-1, the J gene TRBJ2-3; D possibly corresponds to TRBD2 (6 bases). The length of the CDR3 is 15 residues. CDR1 is DFQATT, CDR2 SNEGSKA, per germline (reference sequence). V was cut by 0 bases and J by 1 base, with 11 bases left in between. The DNA of the CDR3 is TGCAGTGCTAGAGAGGGAGGAGCCGGCACAGATACGCAGTATTTT. As protein: CSAREGGAGTDTQYF.

This clonotype was seen many times. The V and J genes are TRBV5-5 and TRBJ2-6, with 9 bases aligning to TRBD2. This CDR3 comprises 17 residues. V gave up 0 bases and J gave up 0 bases; unmatched junction bases: 1. CDR1 and CDR2 from the germline V gene are SGHKS and YYEKEE (reference sequence). CDR3 nucleotide sequence: TGTGCCAGCAGCTTGGCGACTAGCGGCTCTGGGGCCAACGTCCTGACTTTC. Encoded protein: CASSLATSGSGANVLTF. Full variable domain (outside the CDR3, taken from reference TRBV5-5 and TRBJ2-6): DAGVTQSPTHLIKTRGQQVTLRCSPISGHKSVSWYQQVLGQGPQFIFQYYEKEERGRGNFPDRFSARQFPNYSSELNVNALLLGDSALYLCASSLATSGSGANVLTFGAGSRLTVL.

The V and J genes are TRBV12-3 or TRBV12-4 and TRBJ2-3; D is tentatively TRBD1 or TRBD2 (5 bases each). V lost 7 bases and J lost 11, with 28 bases in between. The CDR3 loop spans 16 amino acids. CDR3 in DNA: TGTGCCAGCACTATATGGGGACGATCGGATTACAATGAGCAGTATTTT. Its protein is CASTIWGRSDYNEQYF.

This sequence joins TRBV5-4 and TRBJ1-2; the D is unclear. The CDR3 extends over 13 amino acids. Germline V gene sequence: CDR1 SGHNT, CDR2 YYREEE (reference sequence). V shed 0 bases and J shed 5 bases, with 8 bases lying between them. CDR3 sequence (DNA): TGTGCCAGCAGCTTGGCTTCCGGGTATGGCTACACCTTC. Its protein product is CASSLASGYGYTF.

The chain links TRBV2 to TRBJ1-5, with D unresolved. The CDR3 extends over 11 amino acids. V lost 6 bases and J 11 bases, leaving 11 bases between the germline ends. Germline lookup yields CDR1 SNHLY and CDR2 FYNNEI. CDR3 loop: CASSARETQHF. CDR3 DNA: TGTGCCAGCAGCGCTAGAGAGACCCAGCATTTT.

This clonotype showed up many times. This sequence joins TRBV20-1 and TRBJ2-1; 13 positions agree with TRBD2. Germline loops: CDR1 DFQATT, CDR2 SNEGSKA (reference sequence). V dropped 3 bases and J dropped 6; count of bases not matched to a gene: 23. The CDR3 consists of 21 residues. The CDR3 DNA follows: TGCAGTGCTAGGGCGATTAGGGGCGGACTAGCGGGAGCCAAAAGCATCAATGAGCAGTTCTTC. It encodes CSARAIRGGLAGAKSINEQFF.

To note about this clonotype: A junction end diverges from the germline sequence, so it may reflect a read error. The chain employs TRBV19 and TRBJ1-4; D is unclear. CDR1 and CDR2 from the germline V gene are LNHDA and SQIVND (reference sequence). The CDR3 runs to 15 residues. In DNA form, the CDR3 reads TGTGCCAGTAGTATATTTGGATCAGCTAACGAAAAACTGTTTTTT. It specifies CASSIFGSANEKLFF.